The present T cell receptor beta chain was sequenced within a study of T cell repertoires in cytomegalovirus infection. About the research overall: Public TCR beta signatures indicated both CMV infection and matching HLA type. Study-wide results and caveats: HLA-C-restricted CMV-specific TCR beta clonotypes prevailed in the ex vivo response.

TCRdb ran MiXCR on the reads and lists one entry per CDR3 protein. The data show more than 150,000 distinct CDR3 sequences, less than 25% seen once. The sample holds a few counts of this clonotype. What it binds is unknown. Germline CDR1 and CDR2: SEHNR and FQNEAQ (reference sequence). The CDR3 extends over 15 amino acids. Trimming took off 5 bases at V and 0 bases at J, with 13 bases between the two ends. The receptor comes from a human donor in good health (CMV status not recorded). Some clones in this sample may be carry-over from other donors' samples. The chain links TRBV7-9 to TRBJ1-1; maybe TRBD1 (6 bases). The sequenced material came from PBMCs. Written as DNA, the CDR3 is TGTGCCAGCAGCCCGCAGGCAGGGGTGAACACTGAAGCTTTCTTT. It is translated as CASSPQAGVNTEAFF.